This T cell receptor beta chain was observed in a study of response to subunit inactivated influenza vaccine. On this clonotype: Its antigen is currently unknown.

TCRdb re-called the RT-PCR reads with MiXCR, one entry per CDR3 protein. Of 500,000 to 550,000 distinct CDR3 sequences in the sample, around 8% were seen once. CDR1 MNHEY and CDR2 SVGAGI come from the germline V gene. Trimming removed 2 bases from V and 7 bases from J, with 12 bases in between. The CDR3 totals 14 residues. Whole-study results and caveats: With each seasonal influenza vaccination, the authors suggested, few new T cells are recruited.

The TCR originated in a man between 50 and 69 years old who received an inactivated influenza vaccine. The specimen comprised PBMCs from blood, sampled 23 months after vaccination. The chain employs TRBV6-5 and TRBJ2-1; D uncertain. The CDR3 DNA reads as TGTGCCAGCAGTTACCCAGTCAGTGGTAATGAGCAGTTCTTC. This codes for CASSYPVSGNEQFF.